Listed here is a single T cell receptor (beta chain). TCRdb keeps only in-frame clones here, not all; method: immunoSEQ multiplex PCR. The table has some 2,000 clones, around 80% seen once; the top ten hold over 13%. Trimming took off 5 bases at V and 4 bases at J, with 11 bases between the two ends. The CDR3 extends over 13 amino acids. Looked up from germline, CDR1 is MNHNS and CDR2 is SASEGT. The data originate from a study of T cell repertoires in ileal Crohn's disease. Background on the study: Around 500 nanograms of biopsy DNA per sample underwent TCRB immunosequencing.

Time point given: proximal margin of the surgical specimen (macroscopically non-inflamed). The sample was ileal tissue. This TCR was sampled from an adult with Crohn's disease. The chain joins TRBV6-1 to TRBJ1-1; D is perhaps TRBD1 (5 bases). The CDR3 reads CASSSPGATEAFF. CDR3 DNA sequence: TGTGCCAGCAGTTCCCCCGGGGCCACTGAAGCTTTCTTT.